This T cell receptor beta chain was found in a study of blood T cell repertoires in COVID-19. Across the study: Whether acute or convalescent, the COVID-19 samples came from the United States, Italy and Spain.

Some clones are missing from TCRdb's copy, which holds only in-frame ones; the method was immunoSEQ multiplex PCR. The sample has a few hundred thousand clones; around 87% are singletons. In Seattle, patients joined the study during active infection and were tracked longitudinally. The CDR3 spans 15 residues. In germline, CDR1 is KGHDR, CDR2 SFDVKD. Trimming removed 4 bases at V and 3 bases at J, with 15 bases between. This clonotype was obtained from a woman aged 40 to 50 with COVID-19, enrolled during active disease. The gene calls are TRBV24-1 and TRBJ2-7; a possible D gene is TRBD2 (6 bases). Sequences were obtained from peripheral blood. For the CDR3, the DNA is TGTGCCACCAGTGACCCGGGAGTCTCTTTCTACGAGCAGTACTTC. This translates into CATSDPGVSFYEQYF.